This T cell receptor (beta chain) was retrieved from a study of cytomegalovirus exposure and HLA in healthy donors. This CDR3 is built from 16 residues. V gave up 5 bases and J gave up 11 bases; unmatched junction bases: 17. Germline-derived CDR1 and CDR2 are SGHTA and FQGNSA. Amplification used 60 Vbeta primers and 13 Jbeta primers. As originally analysed: In a later analysis, around 11 million of tens of millions of unique beta chains occurred in at least two donors. Sequencing was performed with immunoSEQ multiplex PCR; in TCRdb, only in-frame clones are kept and a portion is missing. That table gives V, J and clone size, and the DNA gave D and trimming. In the table there are about 280,000 clones, over 85% of which are singletons.

The sample taken for sequencing was PBMCs. J is TRBJ2-1 and V is TRBV7-2; 8 bases map to TRBD1. This clonotype was obtained from a woman aged 18-35 years in good health and CMV-seronegative. CDR3 bases: TGTGCCAGCAGCCGGAGGGGACAGGCGTGGGGAGGCAAGCAGTTCTTC. Amino acids: CASSRRGQAWGGKQFF.